A single sample gave rise to the 22 T cell receptor beta chains below, sequenced in a study of cytomegalovirus exposure and HLA in healthy donors. 60 Vbeta and 13 Jbeta primers were used in PCR. This table comes from immunoSEQ multiplex PCR, and its TCRdb copy is limited to in-frame clones, with some not included. The repertoire has approximately 140,000 clones, just under 80% of them found once; the top ten carry approximately 1.6%. The sequencing input was PBMCs. The receptors derive from a woman aged 18-29 years in good health and CMV-seronegative.

This clone was observed once. The V gene is TRBV5-1, the J gene TRBJ2-3; 8 nucleotides align to TRBD2. CDR1 and CDR2 (germline): SGHRS, YFSETQ. The V gene end was trimmed by 0 bases and the J gene end by 3 bases; junction bases not matched to a gene: 3. This CDR3 has 15 amino acids. In nucleotides, the CDR3 is TGCGCCAGCAGCTTGGAGGGCGGGGGGACAGATACGCAGTATTTT. It codes for CASSLEGGGTDTQYF.

The genes are TRBV7-6 and TRBJ2-7; maybe TRBD1 (6 bases). CDR3 length: 16 amino acids. Germline values: CDR1 SGHVS, CDR2 FNYEAQ. The V gene lost 5 bases and the J gene lost 6 bases, with 23 bases spanning the gap. CDR3 nucleotides: TGTGCCAGCAGCCCTTACCCGACGGCCAGGGGAACCGAGCAGTACTTC. This codes for CASSPYPTARGTEQYF.

CDR3: CSARKGEKLFF. The CDR3 coding sequence is TGCAGTGCTCGAAAGGGGGAAAAACTGTTTTTT. The gene calls are TRBV20-1 and TRBJ1-4, with a tentative D call TRBD1 (5 bases). V was pared by 5 bases and J by 8 bases, with 9 bases between. CDR3 length: 11 amino acids. Germline V lookup: CDR1 DFQATT, CDR2 SNEGSKA (reference sequence).

In DNA form, the CDR3 reads TGTGCCAGCAGAAGGAGGGGGCAGGGGTGCGGTGGCAATCAGCCCCAGCATTTT. Translating gives CASRRRGQGCGGNQPQHF. The chain is built from TRBV21-1 and TRBJ1-5; the table's D call of TRBD1 was not tested on the DNA. TRBV21-1 constitutes a pseudogene. This CDR3 region has 18 residues.

DNA for the CDR3: TGCAGTGCCCACTCTGGAAACACCATATATTTT. Translation: CSAHSGNTIYF. The chain combines TRBV20-1 with TRBJ1-3, with no clear D. The V end was cut by 6 bases, the J end by 0 bases, with 3 bases between. Germline-derived CDR1 and CDR2 are DFQATT and SNEGSKA (reference sequence). The CDR3 covers 11 residues.

V gene TRBV7-9 combines with J gene TRBJ2-5; 9 nucleotides agree with TRBD2. Germline CDR1 SEHNR, CDR2 FQNEAQ (reference sequence). V lost 5 bases, J lost 11 bases, and 18 bases stayed unmatched. The CDR3 contains 16 residues. CDR3 amino acids: CASSLAEAGGWLEQYF. The DNA for the CDR3 is TGTGCCAGCAGCCTGGCTGAAGCGGGAGGTTGGTTAGAGCAGTACTTC.

The chain is built from TRBV6-1 and TRBJ2-5, with a tentative D call TRBD2 (6 bases). Trimming left V 8 bases short and J 5 bases short, with 18 bases between. Germline lookup yields CDR1 MNHNS and CDR2 SASEGT. CDR3 length equals 14 residues. CDR3 bases: TGTGCCAGCGATTTTAGCGGAGGGCGGGAGACCCAGTACTTC. This codes for CASDFSGGRETQYF.

The CDR3: CASSLVFEAPFNYGYTF. The DNA for the CDR3 is TGTGCCAGCAGCTTGGTTTTCGAGGCTCCTTTTAACTATGGCTACACCTTC. The V and J genes are TRBV7-9 and TRBJ1-2, with D unresolved. The CDR3 spans 17 residues. V was clipped by 3 bases and J by 1 base, with 18 bases between them. The germline gives CDR1 SEHNR, CDR2 FQNEAQ (reference sequence).

In its sample, this clone was seen a few times. V gene TRBV29-1 combines with J gene TRBJ2-7; tentative D call: TRBD1 (5 bases). The length of the CDR3 is 12 residues. The V end lost 4 bases, the J end lost 4 bases, and 11 bases lay between the germline ends. CDR1 SQVTM and CDR2 ANQGSEA come from the germline V gene. In DNA, the CDR3 is TGCAGCGTTGGGGTGGGGCAGTACGAGCAGTACTTC. It encodes CSVGVGQYEQYF.

The rearrangement joins TRBV6-1 to TRBJ1-1, with D possibly matching TRBD1 (5 bases). The CDR3 runs 13 residues. CDR1 is MNHNS and CDR2 is SASEGT in the germline V gene. Trimming left V 5 bases short and J 1 base short, with 8 bases between. In DNA form, the CDR3 reads TGTGCCAGCAGTAAAACAGGGAACACTGAAGCTTTCTTT. It yields the protein CASSKTGNTEAFF.

The V gene is TRBV5-1, the J gene TRBJ1-4, with 10 bases fitting TRBD1. This CDR3 comprises 14 residues. Germline CDR1 SGHRS, CDR2 YFSETQ. V shed 3 bases and J 8 bases; nucleotides not matched to a gene: 4. CDR3 region: CASSSTGGLEKLFF. CDR3 sequence (DNA): TGCGCCAGCAGCTCGACAGGGGGCTTGGAAAAACTGTTTTTT.

This clone is a singleton in its sample. V usage is TRBV6-6 and J usage is TRBJ2-5; D perhaps matches TRBD2 (7 bases). The CDR3 spans 15 residues. V was pared by 3 bases and J by 2 bases, with 13 bases between. Germline CDR1 is MNHNY and CDR2 is SVGAGI (reference sequence). CDR3 sequence (DNA): TGTGCCAGCAGTTATCCAGCGGGGACACAAGAGACCCAGTACTTC. This sequence encodes CASSYPAGTQETQYF.

This chain joins TRBV27 and TRBJ1-1; D not certain. Germline values: CDR1 MNHEY, CDR2 SMNVEV (reference sequence). The CDR3 consists of 12 residues. The V gene lost 6 bases and the J gene lost 4 bases, with 9 bases spanning the gap. Written as DNA, the CDR3 is TGTGCCAGCAGCCAGGTGGGCACTGAAGCTTTCTTT. Translated: CASSQVGTEAFF.

The J gene is TRBJ2-1, the V gene TRBV2; 8 nucleotides line up with TRBD2. Germline trimming cut 6 bases from V and 3 bases from J; bases unmatched to any gene: 16. This CDR3 is 18 amino acids long. Germline CDR1 is SNHLY and CDR2 is FYNNEI. In DNA form, the CDR3 reads TGTGCCAGCAGACTAGCCCCAATAACTAGCGGATTCTACAATGAGCAGTTCTTC. This gives the protein CASRLAPITSGFYNEQFF.

The rearrangement links TRBV5-6 to TRBJ2-5; TRBD2 matches 7 bases. Germline loops: CDR1 SGHDT, CDR2 YYEEEE. The CDR3 is 16 amino acids. J lost 4 bases, V lost 0 bases, and 9 bases had no gene match. Written as DNA, the CDR3 is TGTGCCAGCAGCTTGGTGACTAGCTACTTGACAGAGACCCAGTACTTC. This codes for CASSLVTSYLTETQYF.

In this sample, this clone turned up once. This rearrangement joins TRBV6-1 to TRBJ1-2; D is unclear. Trimming left V 0 bases short and J 8 bases short, with 16 bases between. The CDR3 has 15 residues. Germline CDR1 is MNHNS and CDR2 is SASEGT. Written as DNA, the CDR3 is TGTGCCAGCAGTGAAGCCCCCGTGGTCCGGGAGGGCTACACCTTC. Amino acids: CASSEAPVVREGYTF.

The chain uses TRBV4-2 and TRBJ2-7; the match to TRBD2 covers 8 bases. Germline CDR1 reads LGHNA; CDR2 reads YNFKEQ. V gave up 0 bases and J gave up 2 bases; unmatched junction bases: 9. The CDR3 extends over 17 amino acids. The CDR3 DNA reads TGTGCCAGCAGCCAAGATAGTAGCGGGAAAAGAGCCTACGAGCAGTACTTC. This translates into CASSQDSSGKRAYEQYF.

This clone has a single count. J is TRBJ2-2 and V is TRBV2, with D perhaps matching TRBD2 (6 bases). Trimming removed 7 bases from V and 7 bases from J, with 25 bases in between. The CDR3 covers 17 residues. Germline V gene lookup returns CDR1 SNHLY and CDR2 FYNNEI. CDR3 amino acids: CASTRRRSGQTYGELFF. The CDR3 DNA follows: TGTGCCAGCACCCGAAGGCGTAGCGGCCAGACATACGGGGAGCTGTTTTTT.

The chain combines TRBV19 with TRBJ1-2; 10 bases map to TRBD1. Trimming cost V 9 bases and J 2 bases; bases outside gene matches: 12. The CDR3 consists of 16 residues. Per the germline V gene, CDR1 is LNHDA and CDR2 is SQIVND (reference sequence). Here the CDR3 DNA reads TGTGCCAGAGGACAGGGGGTTAAAGCCCAAAACTATGGCTACACCTTC. Translated: CARGQGVKAQNYGYTF.

The rearrangement links TRBV15 to TRBJ1-3; D remains unclear. This CDR3 has 15 residues. From germline, CDR1 is LNHNV and CDR2 YYDKDF (reference sequence). Trimming took 5 bases from V and 7 from J, leaving 18 bases between them. CDR3: CATSRAAEYRNTIYF. The CDR3 nucleotides are TGTGCCACCAGCCGCGCGGCGGAATATCGGAACACCATATATTTT.

This chain uses TRBV18 with TRBJ2-3; 7 bases match TRBD2. This CDR3 comprises 15 residues. V lost 5 bases to trimming and J lost 2 bases; unmatched junction nucleotides: 7. CDR1 is KGHSH and CDR2 is LQKENI in the germline V gene. The CDR3 loop reads CASSSAGDPTDTQYF. Here the CDR3 DNA reads TGTGCCAGCTCATCCGCGGGAGACCCCACAGATACGCAGTATTTT.

This clone has more than one count but fewer than ten. The rearrangement uses TRBV29-1 and TRBJ2-3, with unresolved D. Trimming removed 4 bases at V and 2 bases at J, with 10 bases between. The CDR3 runs to 13 residues. CDR1 and CDR2 from the germline V gene are SQVTM and ANQGSEA. CDR3 DNA: TGCAGCGTTGGGCGAGACAACACAGATACGCAGTATTTT. This codes for CSVGRDNTDTQYF.